This entry lists 27 T cell receptor beta chains sequenced from one sample in a study of T cells expressing NK-cell markers. TCRdb re-called the 5' RACE reads and catalogs CDR3 proteins one per entry, DNA excluded. Recorded here are approximately 150,000 distinct CDR3 sequences; the top ten clones represent 15% to 20%. Sequenced: blood T cells: a sorted CD56 or NKG2C T cell subset, CD4+ or CD8+ T cells, or bulk PBMC T cells (not recorded which). The source is a woman between 18 and 75 years old in good health.

This chain uses TRBV2 with TRBJ2-1; without DNA, the TCRdb call of TRBD2 cannot be checked. Germline loops: CDR1 SNHLY, CDR2 FYNNEI. The CDR3 extends over 15 amino acids. The CDR3 region is CASRATSGGAGEQFF.

CDR3 protein: CASSLPPAREVVETQYF. This chain joins TRBV7-9 and TRBJ2-5; TCRdb gives TRBD2 as the D gene, but with no DNA this cannot be confirmed. Per the germline V gene, CDR1 is SEHNR and CDR2 is FQNEAQ (reference sequence). The CDR3 is 17 residues long.

V is TRBV5-5 and J is TRBJ2-7. The germline gives CDR1 SGHKS, CDR2 YYEKEE (reference sequence). There are 15 residues in the CDR3. Here the CDR3 reads CASSTDPLSSYEQYF.

The chain carries TRBV12-3 or TRBV12-4 and TRBJ1-3; there is no DNA to check the TCRdb D call of TRBD1. The CDR3 covers 14 residues. CDR3 in amino acids: CASSFGGRADTIYF.

The rearrangement uses TRBV4-2 and TRBJ2-5; TCRdb proposes TRBD1, but this gene call is untestable without DNA. The CDR3 loop spans 15 amino acids. Germline V gene sequence: CDR1 LGHNA, CDR2 YNFKEQ. CDR3 sequence: CASSQIGGGGETQYF.

This chain uses TRBV20-1 with TRBJ2-1; TCRdb's D gene call, TRBD2, goes unchecked for lack of DNA. CDR1 DFQATT and CDR2 SNEGSKA come from the germline V gene (reference sequence). CDR3 size: 17 residues. Here the CDR3 reads CSARVNSGGSSYNEQFF.

This chain's CDR3 is CASTPGTGPEYGYTF. This chain joins TRBV4-1 and TRBJ1-2; checking the TCRdb D call of TRBD1 is not possible without DNA. Per germline, CDR1 MGHRA and CDR2 YSYEKL. This CDR3 contains 15 residues.

The rearrangement joins TRBV27 to TRBJ2-7; TCRdb's D gene call, TRBD1, goes unchecked for lack of DNA. Germline V gene sequence: CDR1 MNHEY, CDR2 SMNVEV (reference sequence). The CDR3 runs 13 residues. The CDR3 loop reads CASSSRQVYEQYF.

This chain connects TRBV10-3 to TRBJ1-5; lacking DNA, the TRBD1 call made by TCRdb goes unchecked. Germline CDR1 is ENHRY and CDR2 is SYGVKD. This CDR3 comprises 13 residues. This CDR3 reads CAISATGFQPQHF.

This chain links TRBV24-1 with TRBJ2-3; TCRdb returns TRBD2, unconfirmable since there is no DNA. The CDR3 loop spans 15 amino acids. Germline V lookup: CDR1 KGHDR, CDR2 SFDVKD. The CDR3 here is CATSATASGVDTQYF.

The chain links TRBV20-1 to TRBJ2-3. The CDR3 length is 12 residues. CDR1 DFQATT and CDR2 SNEGSKA come from the germline V gene (reference sequence). The CDR3: CSAQGYTDTQYF.

This chain connects TRBV12-3 or TRBV12-4 to TRBJ1-6. This CDR3 is 15 amino acids long. This CDR3 is CASSLGRSINSPLHF.

V and J are TRBV25-1 and TRBJ2-3. CDR1 is MGHDK and CDR2 is SYGVNS in the germline V gene. The CDR3 spans 14 residues. This CDR3 reads CASSLGLATDTQYF.

The CDR3 is CATSDPGTSAETQYF. This chain links TRBV24-1 with TRBJ2-5; no DNA is available, so the TRBD2 call from TCRdb remains unchecked. The germline V gene has CDR1 KGHDR and CDR2 SFDVKD. This CDR3 has 15 amino acids.

The rearrangement uses TRBV12-3 or TRBV12-4 and TRBJ1-6; no DNA is available, so the TRBD1 call from TCRdb remains unchecked. CDR3 size: 13 residues. Here the CDR3 reads CASSPTGRPPLHF.

This sequence joins TRBV5-1 and TRBJ1-3; there is no DNA to check the TCRdb D call of TRBD1. CDR3 size: 14 residues. Germline lookup yields CDR1 SGHRS and CDR2 YFSETQ. This chain's CDR3 is CASSLGGAWDTIYF.

The chain employs TRBV7-6 and TRBJ2-2; TCRdb returns TRBD2, unconfirmable since there is no DNA. CDR1 is SGHVS and CDR2 is FNYEAQ in the germline V gene. The CDR3 covers 16 residues. CDR3 protein: CASSLGLAGNTGELFF.

The chain links TRBV5-1 to TRBJ1-4; TCRdb lists TRBD1, though no DNA is available to test this call. The CDR3 has 14 amino acids. Germline V gene data show CDR1 as SGHRS and CDR2 as YFSETQ. The CDR3: CASSPQGAGEKLFF.

This rearrangement joins TRBV2 to TRBJ1-2. The CDR3 contains 12 residues. Germline V gene sequence: CDR1 SNHLY, CDR2 FYNNEI. The CDR3 sequence is CASSRLRGGYTF.

The rearrangement joins TRBV2 to TRBJ1-2; TCRdb's assignment of TRBD1 cannot be checked, as there is no DNA. The CDR3 covers 13 residues. The germline gives CDR1 SNHLY, CDR2 FYNNEI. This CDR3 is CASSEQRTDGYTF.

The V and J genes are TRBV7-9 and TRBJ1-2; as DNA is missing, the TRBD1 call by TCRdb cannot be tested. The germline CDR1 and CDR2 sequences are SEHNR and FQNEAQ (reference sequence). The CDR3 has 14 residues. The CDR3 sequence: CASSDDRGNYGYTF.

CDR3 sequence reads: CASSLVSINTGELFF. This chain uses TRBV11-2 with TRBJ2-2. Looked up from germline, CDR1 is SGHAT and CDR2 is FQNNGV. This CDR3 spans 15 amino acids.

The CDR3 sequence: CASSLVYAQANTGELFF. The chain recombines TRBV7-8 with TRBJ2-2. Germline CDR1 SGHVS, CDR2 FQNEAQ. The CDR3 has 17 residues.

This chain uses TRBV5-1 with TRBJ2-6; the TRBD2 assignment by TCRdb is unverifiable without DNA. Germline-derived CDR1 and CDR2 are SGHRS and YFSETQ. The length of the CDR3 is 16 residues. The CDR3 here is CASSLLAGAGANVLTF.

The V gene is TRBV4-2, the J gene TRBJ1-2. The CDR3 contains 18 residues. CDR1 is LGHNA, CDR2 YNFKEQ, per germline. The chain's CDR3 is CASSQDLRGGGDSNGYTF.

The chain joins TRBV20-1 to TRBJ1-2; TCRdb picks TRBD1, but there is no DNA to check that call. Germline V lookup: CDR1 DFQATT, CDR2 SNEGSKA (reference sequence). The CDR3 sequence is 15 residues long. The CDR3 is CSARPTGGSYYGYTF.

The chain combines TRBV9 with TRBJ2-1; the TCRdb D gene call, TRBD2, has no DNA to confirm it. The germline V gene has CDR1 SGDLS and CDR2 YYNGEE. This CDR3 is 16 amino acids long. This CDR3 is CASSPGLAGSLDEQFF.